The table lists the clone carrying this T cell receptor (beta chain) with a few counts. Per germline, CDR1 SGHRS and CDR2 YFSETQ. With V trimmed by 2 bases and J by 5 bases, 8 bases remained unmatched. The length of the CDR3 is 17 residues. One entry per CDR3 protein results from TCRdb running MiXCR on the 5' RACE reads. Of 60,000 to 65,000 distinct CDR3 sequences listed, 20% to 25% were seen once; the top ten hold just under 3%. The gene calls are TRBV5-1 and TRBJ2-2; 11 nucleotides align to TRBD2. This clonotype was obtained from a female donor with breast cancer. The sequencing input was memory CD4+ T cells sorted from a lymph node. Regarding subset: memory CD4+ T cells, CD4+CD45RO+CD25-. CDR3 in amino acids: CASSLSSLAGGTGELFF. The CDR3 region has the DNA TGCGCCAGCAGCTTAAGCTCTCTAGCGGGAGGTACCGGGGAGCTGTTTTTT.